This entry describes one T cell receptor beta chain. TCRdb's table, derived via immunoSEQ multiplex PCR, lists solely in-frame clones and lacks some. The sample records around 700,000 clones, under 80% being singletons. Germline V gene lookup returns CDR1 MGHDK and CDR2 SYGVNS. V dropped 3 bases and J dropped 0 bases, with 9 bases sitting between them. The CDR3 consists of 16 residues. The sample originates from a study of shared clonotypes between healthy human individuals. At the level of the study: Three plates were used per donor for CD4 naive, three for CD4 memory, two for CD8 naive and one for CD8 memory.

J is TRBJ2-6 and V is TRBV25-1, with a possible D match to TRBD1 (5 bases). This receptor was obtained from a woman aged 25 to 45 in good health. Sequenced input: memory CD4+ T cells sorted from blood. The sample's subset: CD45RA-negative fraction. Here the CDR3 reads CASSDWTTSGANVLTF. Written as DNA, the CDR3 is TGTGCCAGCAGTGACTGGACAACCTCTGGGGCCAACGTCCTGACTTTC.